This T cell receptor (beta chain) comes out of a study of blood T cell repertoires in COVID-19. As for the study in general: Researchers got acute and convalescent COVID-19 samples from the United States, Italy and Spain. The cDNA or gDNA used as material had been derived from T cells, B-cell-depleted T cells, or PBMCs.

The data were produced by immunoSEQ multiplex PCR, yet TCRdb's version contains in-frame clones alone and is incomplete. The data show about 250,000 clones, 83% seen once. Germline CDR1 is SGHKS and CDR2 is YYEKEE (reference sequence). The length of the CDR3 is 16 residues. Trimming took 0 bases from V and 5 from J; bases not matched to a gene: 8. This receptor was identified in a man aged 35-49 years with active or convalescent COVID-19. The genes are TRBV5-5 and TRBJ2-5; 9 bases line up with TRBD1. What was sequenced was peripheral blood. The CDR3 DNA is TGTGCCAGCAGCTTGGAATGGGACAGGGTGGAGGAGACCCAGTACTTC. Its translation: CASSLEWDRVEETQYF.